The clone carrying this T cell receptor beta chain turned up a few times. Its target is not known. Germline CDR1 is MGHDK and CDR2 is SYGVNS. Deletions cut 0 bases from V and 6 bases from J, with 17 bases between. The CDR3 extends over 16 amino acids. Sequenced by immunoSEQ multiplex PCR; TCRdb stores in-frame clones only, minus some. The data hold tens of thousands of clones, with 87% observed a single time. This entry comes from a study of OX40 agonist ivuxolimab in advanced cancers. On the study more broadly: Patients got intravenous ivuxolimab at 0.01 to 10 mg/kg every 2 weeks. Partial responses were achieved by three patients: one hepatocellular carcinoma, two cutaneous melanoma. General study points: On average, CD8+ T cells had more expanded clones than CD4+. It was also the case that some nonresponders had low normalized T-cell clonal expansion.

This chain uses TRBV25-1 with TRBJ1-2; possible D gene TRBD1, 5 bases. The source material was CD4+ or CD8+ T cells sorted from blood, sampled in a trial of the OX40 agonist ivuxolimab. This receptor was identified in an adult with an advanced solid tumor such as melanoma, head and neck, liver or kidney cancer. CDR3 nucleotides: TGTGCCAGCAGTGAATATTCCGGGCGGGACTTCCATGGCTACACCTTC. Its protein is CASSEYSGRDFHGYTF.